These 8 T cell receptor beta chains came from one sample sequenced in a study of Graves' ophthalmopathy and Graves' hyperthyroidism. Investigators amplified TCR beta CDR3 regions from RNA transcripts. Second-round multiplex PCR followed a first-round RT-PCR using HTBI primers. TCRdb re-called the multiplex PCR reads with MiXCR, one entry per CDR3 protein. The sample shows hundreds of thousands of distinct CDR3 sequences, roughly two fifths of them seen only once. Sequenced sample: peripheral blood. These TCRs come from an adult man with Graves' ophthalmopathy.

The chain couples TRBV25-1 to TRBJ2-7, with 11 nucleotides matching TRBD2. J lost 4 bases, V lost 4 bases, and 3 bases had no gene match. CDR3 size: 14 residues. Germline V lookup: CDR1 MGHDK, CDR2 SYGVNS. The CDR3 protein is CASSGLAGNYEQYF. CDR3 coding DNA: TGTGCCAGCAGTGGACTAGCGGGAAATTACGAGCAGTACTTC.

V is TRBV24-1 and J is TRBJ1-2; 9 bases line up with TRBD1. The CDR3 consists of 12 residues. The trim removed 6 bases at V and 8 bases at J, leaving 3 bases unmatched. CDR1 and CDR2 from the germline V gene are KGHDR and SFDVKD. The CDR3 loop is CATSRTGEGYTF. The CDR3 coding sequence is TGTGCCACCAGTCGGACAGGGGAAGGCTACACCTTC.

This clonotype was counted only a few times. The V call is TRBV7-2, the J call TRBJ2-3, with 7 bases lining up with TRBD1. Trimming cost V 3 bases and J 3 bases; bases outside gene matches: 15. The germline V gene encodes CDR1 SGHTA and CDR2 FQGNSA. The CDR3 length is 18 residues. In DNA, the CDR3 is TGTGCCAGCAGCTTGCCCGGACAGGACCTACCAACAACAGATACGCAGTATTTT. Amino acid sequence: CASSLPGQDLPTTDTQYF.

This rearrangement joins TRBV15 to TRBJ2-6; weak D call: TRBD2 (7 bases). The CDR3 extends over 15 amino acids. V was cut by 11 bases and J by 4 bases, with 18 bases left in between. CDR1 LNHNV and CDR2 YYDKDF come from the germline V gene (reference sequence). In DNA form, the CDR3 reads TGTGCCTCCCGGAGAGGGGGGGACGGGGCCAACGTCCTGACTTTC. This encodes CASRRGGDGANVLTF.

The sample holds one count of this clonotype. The chain recombines TRBV12-3 or TRBV12-4 with TRBJ2-1; D is ambiguous. The ends were cut back, 5 bases at V and 5 bases at J, with 7 bases in the middle. The CDR3 covers 12 residues. The CDR3 coding sequence is TGTGCCAGCAGTGACTTGAACAATGAGCAGTTCTTC. The encoded protein is CASSDLNNEQFF.

This clonotype was detected a few times. The J gene is TRBJ2-2, the V gene TRBV25-1, with a tentative D call TRBD1 (5 bases). Germline CDR1 is MGHDK and CDR2 is SYGVNS. The CDR3 length is 15 residues. The V end lost 8 bases, the J end lost 5 bases, and 18 bases lay between the germline ends. This CDR3 is CASSPRLGRTGELFF. Written as DNA, the CDR3 is TGTGCCAGCTCACCAAGATTGGGGCGAACCGGGGAGCTGTTTTTT. Looking up the rest from reference TRBV25-1 and TRBJ2-2 gives the full variable domain: EADIYQTPRYLVIGTGKKITLECSQTMGHDKMYWYQQDPGMELHLIHYSYGVNSTEKGDLSSESTVSRIRTEHFPLTLESARPSHTSQYLCASSPRLGRTGELFFGEGSRLTVL.

This clonotype was observed at least ten times. The V gene is TRBV29-1, the J gene TRBJ2-7; tentative D call: TRBD1 (6 bases). CDR3 length: 15 amino acids. In germline, CDR1 is SQVTM, CDR2 ANQGSEA. Trimming took off 5 bases at V and 4 bases at J, with 21 bases between the two ends. The CDR3 reads CSVTGIRQADYEQYF. The CDR3 DNA is TGCAGCGTTACCGGTATACGACAGGCCGATTACGAGCAGTACTTC.

The V gene is TRBV29-1, the J gene TRBJ2-7; 11 nucleotides align to TRBD1. Germline V gene lookup returns CDR1 SQVTM and CDR2 ANQGSEA. The length of the CDR3 is 15 residues. The J segment lost 7 bases and the V segment lost 1 base, leaving 9 bases of the junction unmatched. CDR3 in DNA: TGCAGCGTTGAAGCGGGACAGGGGGTGGCGAGTGAGCAGTACTTC. This gives the protein CSVEAGQGVASEQYF.